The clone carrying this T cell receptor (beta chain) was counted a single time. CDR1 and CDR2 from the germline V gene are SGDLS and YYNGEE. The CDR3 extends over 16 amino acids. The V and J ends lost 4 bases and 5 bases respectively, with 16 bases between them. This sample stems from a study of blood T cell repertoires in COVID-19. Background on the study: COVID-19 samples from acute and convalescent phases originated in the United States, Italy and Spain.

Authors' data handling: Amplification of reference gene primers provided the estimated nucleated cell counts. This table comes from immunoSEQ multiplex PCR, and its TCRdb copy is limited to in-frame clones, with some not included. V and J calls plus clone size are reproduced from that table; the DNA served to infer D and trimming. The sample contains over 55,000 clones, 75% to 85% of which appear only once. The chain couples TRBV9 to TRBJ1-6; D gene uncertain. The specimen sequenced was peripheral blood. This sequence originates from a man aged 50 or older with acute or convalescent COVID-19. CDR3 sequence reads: CASSPRLYINNSPLHF. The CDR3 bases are TGTGCCAGCAGCCCCCGTTTATATATTAATAATTCACCCCTCCACTTT.